This is a list of T cell receptor beta chains from one sample in a study of T cells in localized non-small cell lung cancer. Profiled with immunoSEQ multiplex PCR; TCRdb holds only in-frame clones, not every one. The sample holds about 23,000 clones, less than 95% seen once. The sequencing used peripheral blood, collected before any cancer treatment. The receptors derive from a woman aged 40-69 years with stage I lung adenocarcinoma. CDR3s leave out the opening cysteine and the closing phenylalanine or tryptophan. The order of the fields is clone size, V gene, CDR3 protein. Clone size is not always given. Where it is, it says once, few, many or a class for expanded clones.

>.|TRBV5-4
ASSPKSGARDTQY
>.|TRBV7-2
ASSLWGGGQPQH
>.|TRBV7-2
ASRIREAPSYEQY
>.|TRBV5-6
ASSFWQGNYGYT
>.|TRBV11-2
ASSLGQYQETQY
>once|TRBV7-9
ASSLRQPEAYEQY
>.|TRBV9
ASSVPGREQY
>.|TRBV9
ASSVSGNTIY
>once|TRBV27
ASSPQGQPQH
>.|TRBV14
ASSQKVHTASNTEAF
>.|TRBV5-6
ASSLVRRGELF
>.|TRBV7-2
ASSLAGSYNEQF
>.|TRBV7-2
ASSSDRQETQY
>.|TRBV5-4
ASTRRGVGYEQY
>.|TRBV7-2
ASSLRPTKNTEAF